This is a list of T cell receptor beta chains from one sample in a study of cytomegalovirus exposure and HLA in healthy donors. TCRdb's table, derived via immunoSEQ multiplex PCR, lists solely in-frame clones and lacks some. The data show about 140,000 clones, roughly 80% seen once. The sequencing sample was made of PBMCs. The receptor source for this set is a man between 35 and 55 years old in good health and CMV-seronegative. Each CDR3 is given with its conserved first and last residue. The D gene is left open where the match is weak. Some rows mark clone size as missing; the rest say once, few, many or name a class of expanded clone.

j_call d_call v_call clone_size cdr3_nt cdr3_aa
TRBJ2-5 TRBD2 TRBV7-8 . TGTGCCAGCAGCTTAGGGGGCGGGAGGCCGCAGGAGACCCAGTACTTC CASSLGGGRPQETQYF
TRBJ1-2 TRBD1 TRBV7-9 . TGTGCCAGCAGCTTACTAGACAGGGATCCTGGCTACACCTTC CASSLLDRDPGYTF
TRBJ1-1 . TRBV6-6 few TGTGCCAGCAGTACGCGAGCTATTGAAGCTTTCTTT CASSTRAIEAFF
TRBJ1-5 . TRBV30 few TGTGCCTGGAGTGTAGGCAGGGCGGTTCAGCCCCAGCATTTT CAWSVGRAVQPQHF
TRBJ2-7 . TRBV27 few TGTGCCAGCAGTTTAGGCAGGGGAGGGTACGAGCAGTACTTC CASSLGRGGYEQYF
TRBJ2-1 TRBD1 TRBV10-3 . TGTGCCATCAGTGTTCCAAGGGACAGGGTTTCAGATGAGCAGTTCTTC CAISVPRDRVSDEQFF
TRBJ1-2 TRBD1 TRBV19 . TGTGCCAGTAGGATACAGGGGGCACAGCATGGCTACACCTTC CASRIQGAQHGYTF
TRBJ1-3 . TRBV18 once TGTGCCAGCTCACCTCTCTCCTCACAGAGCTCTGGAAACACCATATATTTT CASSPLSSQSSGNTIYF
TRBJ1-1 . TRBV6-5 . TGTGCCAGCTACGATTCAGGGGTGGGAGACACTGAAGCTTTCTTT CASYDSGVGDTEAFF
TRBJ2-1 TRBD2 TRBV10-3 . TGTGCCACTAGGACTAGCGGGAATACCTACAATGAGCAGTTCTTC CATRTSGNTYNEQFF
TRBJ2-7 TRBD2 TRBV7-2 . TGTGCCAGCAGCTCAAGCGGGGGGGCCTACGAGCAGTACTTC CASSSSGGAYEQYF
TRBJ2-3 . TRBV6-5 . TGTGCCACCCGGGACACCTCAGATACGCAGTATTTT CATRDTSDTQYF
TRBJ1-6 . TRBV27 . TGTGCCAGCAGCCCGACACCGCGTCCCGATTCACCCCTCCACTTT CASSPTPRPDSPLHF
TRBJ1-2 TRBD1 TRBV6-5 . TGTGCCAGCAGTTATATGGGGACAGGGAATGGCTACACCTTC CASSYMGTGNGYTF
TRBJ1-2 . TRBV7-3 . TGTGCCAGCAGCTTAAGACCCCGTGAGGGGGGGGATAACTATGGCTACACCTTC CASSLRPREGGDNYGYTF